The clone carrying this TCR beta chain was recorded many times. Deletions cut 3 bases from V and 3 bases from J, with 17 bases between. This CDR3 comprises 16 residues. CDR1 MDHEN and CDR2 SYDVKM come from the germline V gene. The source of the sample is a study of regulatory T cells in long-lasting Graves disease. Time point of the sample: persistent/refractory GD, antithyroid drugs over 5 years with positive TRAb. There was RNA extracted from PBMCs, and the TCR library was made from it. For TCR beta, libraries came from iRepertoire HTBI primers and Arm-PCR of CDR3 regions. MiXCR was run by TCRdb on the multiplex PCR reads, yielding one entry per CDR3 protein. The data contain almost 350,000 distinct CDR3 sequences, around a fifth of them seen just once; the ten biggest clones take up roughly 27%.

The chain uses TRBV28 and TRBJ1-2; D possibly corresponds to TRBD1 (6 bases). The receptor was isolated from a female donor with Graves disease. Sequencing used peripheral blood mononuclear cells (PBMCs), obtained when the disease was refractory, from a patient treated with antithyroid drugs. In DNA form, the CDR3 reads TGTGCCAGCAGTTTTTTTCAGTCCCACAGGGACTATGGCTACACCTTC. Its protein is CASSFFQSHRDYGYTF.